This T cell receptor (beta chain) was identified during a study of cytomegalovirus exposure and HLA in healthy donors. The PCR contained 60 Vbeta and 13 Jbeta primers. TCRdb's table, derived via immunoSEQ multiplex PCR, lists solely in-frame clones and lacks some. The profile shows 110,000 or so clones, over 75% of them singletons. Germline lookup yields CDR1 SGHTA and CDR2 FQGTGA. Trimming pared 2 bases from V and 2 bases from J, leaving 25 bases between. The CDR3 covers 20 residues. The V gene is TRBV7-3, the J gene TRBJ2-1, with D perhaps matching TRBD1 (6 bases). This receptor was identified in a woman aged 30 to 39 in good health and CMV-seropositive. The specimen sequenced was PBMCs. The CDR3 DNA sequence: TGTGCCAGCAGCTTACCGCAACAACCACAGGGCGAGAGACCCTACAATGAGCAGTTCTTC. This gives the protein CASSLPQQPQGERPYNEQFF.